The T cell receptor (beta chain) described here comes from a study of cytomegalovirus exposure and HLA in healthy donors. Germline V gives CDR1 SEHNR, CDR2 FQNEAQ (reference sequence). The CDR3 covers 17 residues. V dropped 1 base and J dropped 0; count of bases not matched to a gene: 6. Primers included in the PCR were 60 Vbeta and 13 Jbeta primers. Clones were read by immunoSEQ multiplex PCR, and TCRdb kept only the in-frame ones, dropping some. The sample lists 150,000 to 200,000 clones; 80% to 90% were seen once. The sequenced sample consisted of PBMCs. The chain joins TRBV7-9 to TRBJ2-7; 10 positions match TRBD1. This sequence originates from a man aged 40-49 years in good health and CMV-seropositive. The CDR3 reads CASSLGTGGHFSYEQYF. CDR3 bases: TGTGCCAGCAGCTTAGGGACAGGGGGACACTTCTCCTACGAGCAGTACTTC.